This TCR beta chain appears in the sequencing data of a study of shared clonotypes between healthy human individuals. Study at large: Those who served as donors were a couple of women and a few men between the ages of 18 and 49. There were three CD4 naive, three CD4 memory, two CD8 naive and one CD8 memory plates per donor.

Germline-derived CDR1 and CDR2 are MGHDK and SYGVNS. V lost 6 bases, J lost 5 bases, and 9 bases stayed unmatched. The CDR3 has 16 residues. Sorted-subset replicate PCRs used about 200 ng DNA, some 30,000 T cell genomes. The table came from immunoSEQ multiplex PCR; TCRdb's copy has only in-frame clones and leaves some out. The table includes 980,000 or so clones, approximately 80% detected once. The study enrolled healthy HIV-negative adults without recent acute infections or vaccinations as donors. The chain links TRBV25-1 to TRBJ2-3; 12 nucleotides line up with TRBD2. The clonotype comes from a man between 18 and 35 years old in good health. The specimen was memory CD4+ T cells sorted from blood. Subset meaning: CD45RA-negative fraction. The CDR3 DNA reads as TGTGCCAGCAGCCCTTGGACTAGCGGGATGAAAGATACGCAGTATTTT. Translating it yields CASSPWTSGMKDTQYF.